The entry that follows covers one T cell receptor beta chain sequence. iRepertoire HTBI primers and Arm-PCR of CDR3 regions built TCR beta libraries. TCRdb redid the calling of the multiplex PCR reads with MiXCR, one entry per CDR3 protein. The sample records roughly 510,000 distinct CDR3 sequences, 15% to 20% being singletons. Germline V CDR1 and CDR2: SQVTM, ANQGSEA. The CDR3 has 12 amino acids. V dropped 2 bases and J dropped 4 bases, with 8 bases sitting between them. The source of the sample is a study of regulatory T cells in long-lasting Graves disease. Time point indicated: newly diagnosed GD, antithyroid drugs for less than 3 months. Construction of the TCR library relied on RNA isolated from PBMCs. The same sample was also studied in work on T cells in Graves' hyperthyroidism and ophthalmopathy. That source notes: The study excluded patients with uncontrolled infection, other autoimmune disease, pregnancy or lactation.

The clonotype was recovered from a young man with Graves disease. This chain links TRBV29-1 with TRBJ2-5; no definite D call. This specimen was peripheral blood mononuclear cells (PBMCs), taken at new diagnosis, from a patient treated with antithyroid drugs. The CDR3 loop reads CSVERTLETQYF. CDR3 DNA: TGCAGCGTTGAAAGGACCTTAGAGACCCAGTACTTC.